Below, 14 T cell receptor beta chains from the same sample are listed, as sequenced in a study of cytomegalovirus exposure and HLA in healthy donors. The PCR made use of 60 Vbeta and 13 Jbeta primers. The assay was immunoSEQ multiplex PCR, and TCRdb's table has in-frame clones only and misses some. The top ten clones hold roughly 1.2% of a sample with more than 95,000 clones, 78% of them seen once. The source material was PBMCs. The receptors originated from a man younger than 45 in good health and CMV-seronegative.

The V call is TRBV27, the J call TRBJ1-5, with D possibly matching TRBD1 (5 bases). Trimming cost V 3 bases and J 6 bases, with 24 bases left between them. CDR3 length: 18 amino acids. Per the germline V gene, CDR1 is MNHEY and CDR2 is SMNVEV (reference sequence). The CDR3 coding sequence is TGTGCCAGCAGTTTTCGGAGGGGCGAAAGGGAGGGTGGTCAGCCCCAGCATTTT. Residues: CASSFRRGEREGGQPQHF.

V usage is TRBV4-1 and J usage is TRBJ1-5; the D is unclear. The ends were cut back, 0 bases at V and 2 bases at J, with 8 bases in the middle. The CDR3 contains 15 residues. Looked up from germline, CDR1 is MGHRA and CDR2 is YSYEKL. The CDR3: CASSQDRQGNQPQHF. Here the CDR3 DNA reads TGCGCCAGCAGCCAAGATCGGCAGGGCAATCAGCCCCAGCATTTT.

J is TRBJ2-5 and V is TRBV5-4; no clear D. The tail of the sequence fits TRBJ2-7 better, so the J call may be wrong. This CDR3 region has 12 residues. CDR1 is SGHNT, CDR2 YYREEE, per germline (reference sequence). CDR3 protein: CASSHPGYEQYF. In nucleotides, the CDR3 is TGTGCCAGCAGCCATCCGGGTTACGAGCAGTACTTC.

The rearrangement uses TRBV30 and TRBJ1-3, with D unresolved. The germline V gene has CDR1 GTSNPN and CDR2 SVGIG (reference sequence). Trimming stripped 3 bases from V and 5 bases from J, with 17 bases between. CDR3 size: 15 residues. DNA for the CDR3: TGTGCCTGGAGCGTTATACTAGGAATCCGAAACACCATATATTTT. Protein sequence: CAWSVILGIRNTIYF.

The V call is TRBV30, the J call TRBJ2-7, with TRBD1 identical over 8 bases. CDR1 and CDR2 from the germline V gene are GTSNPN and SVGIG (reference sequence). With V trimmed by 8 bases and J by 0 bases, 9 bases remained unmatched. The CDR3 contains 14 residues. Written as DNA, the CDR3 is TGTGCCCGGACTTCCGGGACAGGCTCCTACGAGCAGTACTTC. The encoded protein is CARTSGTGSYEQYF.

J is TRBJ1-1 and V is TRBV6-1, with D perhaps TRBD1 (6 bases). CDR3 size: 15 residues. CDR1 is MNHNS, CDR2 SASEGT, per germline. V gave up 3 bases and J gave up 5 bases, with 16 bases separating them. For the CDR3, the DNA is TGTGCCAGCAGTGACAGAACGCGCAGGGGAACTGAAGCTTTCTTT. Amino acid sequence: CASSDRTRRGTEAFF.

The CDR3 protein is CASSQQGRETGELFF. In DNA, the CDR3 is TGCGCCAGCAGCCAACAGGGACGGGAGACCGGGGAGCTGTTTTTT. The chain is built from TRBV4-1 and TRBJ2-2; tentatively, D is TRBD2 (6 bases). CDR1 is MGHRA and CDR2 is YSYEKL in the germline V gene. The germline V and J ends were trimmed by 2 bases and 5 bases, with 12 bases remaining between them. The CDR3 covers 15 residues.

V usage is TRBV23-1 and J usage is TRBJ2-7; TRBD2 matches at 7 bases. TRBV23-1 is annotated as an ORF whose role is uncertain. The CDR3 has 19 residues. With V trimmed by 6 bases and J by 0 bases, 20 bases remained unmatched. The CDR3 nucleotides read TGCGCCAGCAGCCGCCCCTGGGAGCGGGACTCCCGAAGCTCCTACGAGCAGTACTTC. Residues: CASSRPWERDSRSSYEQYF.

The rearrangement joins TRBV5-1 to TRBJ2-7; 8 bases are shared with TRBD1. Germline assignment: CDR1 SGHRS and CDR2 YFSETQ. V trimming: 0 bases; J trimming: 5 bases; junction bases outside the gene matches: 10. This CDR3 has 16 amino acids. The CDR3 loop reads CASSLGSGGIYNEQYF. In DNA, the CDR3 is TGCGCCAGCAGCTTGGGCTCAGGGGGCATCTACAACGAGCAGTACTTC.

The chain uses TRBV19 and TRBJ2-2; a possible D gene is TRBD2 (5 bases). Trimming cost V 4 bases and J 5 bases, with 23 bases left between them. There are 18 residues in the CDR3. CDR1 and CDR2 (germline): LNHDA, SQIVND (reference sequence). The CDR3 DNA reads as TGTGCCAGTAGTACCGCGGACGGACCGCGGGCAAAGACCGGGGAGCTGTTTTTT. Translation: CASSTADGPRAKTGELFF.

This clone occurred once. The gene calls are TRBV14 and TRBJ2-1; tentatively, D is TRBD2 (6 bases). Trimming removed 4 bases at V and 9 bases at J, with 22 bases between. The CDR3 runs 16 residues. Germline V CDR1 and CDR2: SGHDN, FVKESK. This CDR3 is CASSLRHDLLGGEQFF. CDR3 bases: TGTGCCAGCAGCCTCCGACACGACCTCCTGGGGGGTGAGCAGTTCTTC.

J is TRBJ1-1 and V is TRBV5-4; tentative D call: TRBD1 (6 bases). Germline CDR1 SGHNT, CDR2 YYREEE (reference sequence). The CDR3 totals 15 residues. Trimming left V 4 bases short and J 3 bases short, with 16 bases between. Here the CDR3 DNA reads TGTGCCAGCAGCCCTGGAGGGGGGGCGTACACTGAAGCTTTCTTT. It specifies CASSPGGGAYTEAFF.

V and J are TRBV29-1 and TRBJ2-7; the match to TRBD1 covers 10 bases. The CDR3 loop spans 14 amino acids. Looked up from germline, CDR1 is SQVTM and CDR2 is ANQGSEA. Trimming removed 7 bases from V and 4 bases from J; junction bases left unmatched: 10. CDR3 sequence: CSASAGTGAYEQYF. The CDR3 DNA reads TGCAGCGCTAGCGCCGGGACAGGGGCGTACGAGCAGTACTTC.

V and J are TRBV28 and TRBJ1-2, with TRBD1 identical over 9 bases. CDR3 length equals 13 residues. Germline CDR1 and CDR2: MDHEN and SYDVKM. The V segment lost 3 bases and the J segment 7 bases; nucleotides outside the gene matches: 3. The CDR3 protein is CASSLTGGSGYTF. CDR3 nucleotides: TGTGCCAGCAGTTTGACAGGGGGAAGTGGCTACACCTTC.